Shown below are 12 T cell receptor beta chains from a single sample sequenced in a study of cytomegalovirus exposure and HLA in healthy donors (dated by TCRdb to between 2016 and 2019). Library construction relied on the immunoSEQ multiplex PCR assay. For the multiplex PCR, a mixture combining 60 forward primers for TCR Vbeta segments and 13 reverse primers for TCR Jbeta segments was used. In TCRdb, the immuneACCESS table is reduced to in-frame sequences with V and J assigned. These tables do not hold every clone; where another copy was compared, an unresolved V gene accounts for under half, and the others remain unexplained. The sample table lists roughly 180,000 clones, about 80% of them with a count of one. Roughly 1.3% of the sample is in the top ten clones. The sequencing sample was made of PBMCs. These receptors originate from a man aged 25-45 years in good health and CMV-seronegative.

In regard to this clone: The same CDR3 arises from other DNA sequences in this sample as well. The rearrangement uses TRBV5-1 and TRBJ2-1; 11 bases agree with TRBD2. The CDR3 runs 15 residues. V gave up 3 bases and J gave up 4 bases; unmatched junction bases: 3. The germline V gene encodes CDR1 SGHRS and CDR2 YFSETQ. The CDR3 sequence: CASSSGLAVYNEQFF. CDR3 DNA: TGCGCCAGCAGCTCGGGACTAGCGGTTTACAATGAGCAGTTCTTC.

The V gene is TRBV9, the J gene TRBJ2-7; 7 bases align to TRBD2. The CDR3 extends over 15 amino acids. Per the germline V gene, CDR1 is SGDLS and CDR2 is YYNGEE. The V segment lost 4 bases and the J segment 0 bases; nucleotides outside the gene matches: 7. Written as DNA, the CDR3 is TGTGCCAGCAGCCTAACTAGCGTCAGCTCCTACGAGCAGTACTTC. It encodes CASSLTSVSSYEQYF.

This chain connects TRBV5-1 to TRBJ2-7; possibly TRBD2 for D (6 bases). Germline CDR1 reads SGHRS; CDR2 reads YFSETQ. Deletions cut 7 bases from V and 3 bases from J, with 11 bases between. The CDR3 runs 12 residues. The CDR3 nucleotides read TGCGCCAGCGGTCCCGGGGGCTACGAGCAGTACTTC. It specifies CASGPGGYEQYF.

The table lists this clone with a few counts. This sequence joins TRBV4-1 and TRBJ2-3, with 12 bases matching TRBD2. CDR3 length: 17 amino acids. V lost 0 bases, J lost 5 bases, and 6 bases stayed unmatched. Germline V gene data show CDR1 as MGHRA and CDR2 as YSYEKL. CDR3 nucleotide sequence: TGCGCCAGCAGCCAAGATATCAAACTAGCGGGGGGAGATACGCAGTATTTT. This gives the protein CASSQDIKLAGGDTQYF.

This clone was seen a few times. The rearrangement links TRBV7-2 to TRBJ2-4, with D hard to call. V was cut by 4 bases and J by 0 bases, with 4 bases left in between. This CDR3 contains 13 residues. Per germline, CDR1 SGHTA and CDR2 FQGNSA. CDR3 amino acids: CASSSLAKNIQYF. For the CDR3, the DNA is TGTGCCAGCAGCTCTTTAGCCAAAAACATTCAGTACTTC.

The rearrangement links TRBV6-5 to TRBJ1-1, with no clear D. The CDR3 is 15 amino acids. Germline V gene data show CDR1 as MNHEY and CDR2 as SVGAGI. With 7 bases removed from V and 0 bases from J, the gap between germline ends came to 15 bases. This chain's CDR3 is CASTPAGPMNTEAFF. CDR3 nucleotides: TGTGCCAGCACCCCGGCGGGCCCTATGAACACTGAAGCTTTCTTT.

The rearrangement joins TRBV7-2 to TRBJ2-7, with TRBD2 matching over 14 bases. The CDR3 spans 17 residues. Germline CDR1 SGHTA, CDR2 FQGNSA. V gave up 5 bases and J gave up 4 bases; unmatched junction bases: 10. CDR3 coding DNA: TGTGCCAGCAGCCCGGGACTAGCGGGAGCCTCCAGTTACGAGCAGTACTTC. Its translation is CASSPGLAGASSYEQYF.

The chain combines TRBV27 with TRBJ2-2, with TRBD1 matching over 7 bases. V trimming: 4 bases; J trimming: 0 bases; junction bases outside the gene matches: 11. The CDR3 is 18 residues long. Germline loops: CDR1 MNHEY, CDR2 SMNVEV (reference sequence). The CDR3 sequence is CASSSLGQAAANTGELFF. CDR3 sequence (DNA): TGTGCCAGCAGTTCCCTTGGACAGGCCGCCGCGAACACCGGGGAGCTGTTTTTT.

The genes are TRBV6-5 and TRBJ2-1; D gene ambiguous. Germline V CDR1 and CDR2: MNHEY, SVGAGI. This CDR3 spans 14 amino acids. Between the trimmed V and J ends, which lost 0 bases and 12 bases, there was a span of 15 bases. The DNA of the CDR3 is TGTGCCAGCAGTTACTCGGGTCCCGAGGTTGGGCAGTTCTTC. This encodes CASSYSGPEVGQFF.

The chain recombines TRBV29-1 with TRBJ2-7; 7 positions match TRBD1. Per germline, CDR1 SQVTM and CDR2 ANQGSEA. V shed 7 bases and J 4 bases; nucleotides not matched to a gene: 1. The CDR3 consists of 10 residues. The CDR3 region is CSAQGYEQYF. In nucleotides, the CDR3 is TGCAGCGCACAGGGGTACGAGCAGTACTTC.

CDR3 loop: CASSVVGTSGSPGELFF. The CDR3 region has the DNA TGTGCCAGCAGCGTAGTCGGGACTAGCGGGAGCCCCGGGGAGCTGTTTTTT. V gene TRBV9 combines with J gene TRBJ2-2, with TRBD2 matching over 14 bases. This CDR3 contains 17 residues. V dropped 0 bases and J dropped 6; count of bases not matched to a gene: 4. Germline CDR1 is SGDLS and CDR2 is YYNGEE. The complete variable domain, with remaining parts taken from reference TRBV9 and TRBJ2-2, reads DSGVTQTPKHLITATGQRVTLRCSPRSGDLSVYWYQQSLDQGLQFLIQYYNGEERAKGNILERFSAQQFPDLHSELNLSSLELGDSALYFCASSVVGTSGSPGELFFGEGSRLTVL.

This chain connects TRBV7-2 to TRBJ1-2, with TRBD1 identical over 7 bases. Germline loops: CDR1 SGHTA, CDR2 FQGNSA. J gave up 4 bases and V 5 bases, and 4 bases lay outside the gene matches. The CDR3 is 13 residues long. CDR3 loop: CASSPGTAYGYTF. The CDR3 DNA reads TGTGCCAGCAGCCCCGGGACAGCCTATGGCTACACCTTC.